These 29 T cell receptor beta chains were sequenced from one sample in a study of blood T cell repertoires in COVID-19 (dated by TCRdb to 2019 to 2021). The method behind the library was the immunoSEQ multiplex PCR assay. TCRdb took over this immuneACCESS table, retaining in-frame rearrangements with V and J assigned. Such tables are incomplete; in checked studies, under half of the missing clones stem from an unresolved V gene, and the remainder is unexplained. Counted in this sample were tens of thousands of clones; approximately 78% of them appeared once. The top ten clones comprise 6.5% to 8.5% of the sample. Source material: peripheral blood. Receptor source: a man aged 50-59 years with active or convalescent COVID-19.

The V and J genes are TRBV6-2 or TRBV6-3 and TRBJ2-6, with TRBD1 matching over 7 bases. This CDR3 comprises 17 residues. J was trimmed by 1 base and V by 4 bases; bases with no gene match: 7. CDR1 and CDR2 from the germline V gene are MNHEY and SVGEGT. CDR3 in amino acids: CASSLVGGASGANVLTF. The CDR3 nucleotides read TGTGCCAGCAGTTTGGTAGGGGGCGCTTCTGGGGCCAACGTCCTGACTTTC.

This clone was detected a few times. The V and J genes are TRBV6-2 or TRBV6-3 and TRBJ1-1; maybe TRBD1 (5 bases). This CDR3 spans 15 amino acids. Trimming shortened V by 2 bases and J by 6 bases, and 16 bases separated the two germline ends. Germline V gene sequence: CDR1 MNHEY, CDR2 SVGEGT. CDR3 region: CASSYQGPGGSEAFF. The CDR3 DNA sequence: TGTGCCAGCAGTTACCAGGGACCGGGGGGTTCTGAAGCTTTCTTT.

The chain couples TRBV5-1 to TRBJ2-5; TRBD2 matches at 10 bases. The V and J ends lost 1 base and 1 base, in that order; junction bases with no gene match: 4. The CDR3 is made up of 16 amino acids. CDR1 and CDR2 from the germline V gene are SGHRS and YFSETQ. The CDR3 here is CASSLPSGGTQETQYF. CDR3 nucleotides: TGCGCCAGCAGCTTGCCTAGCGGGGGCACCCAAGAGACCCAGTACTTC.

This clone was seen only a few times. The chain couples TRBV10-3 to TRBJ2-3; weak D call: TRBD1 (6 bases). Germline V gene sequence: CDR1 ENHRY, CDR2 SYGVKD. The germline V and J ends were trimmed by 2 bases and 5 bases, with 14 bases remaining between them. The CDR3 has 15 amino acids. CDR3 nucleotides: TGTGCCATCAGTGAGCAGGGGTGGGGACAAGATACGCAGTATTTT. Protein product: CAISEQGWGQDTQYF.

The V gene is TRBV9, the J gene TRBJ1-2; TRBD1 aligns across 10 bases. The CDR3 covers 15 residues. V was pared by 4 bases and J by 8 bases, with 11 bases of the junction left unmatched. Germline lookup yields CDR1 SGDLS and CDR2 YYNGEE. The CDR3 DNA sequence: TGTGCCAGCAGCCCTGGACAGGGGGAGGCTTTGGGCTACACCTTC. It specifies CASSPGQGEALGYTF. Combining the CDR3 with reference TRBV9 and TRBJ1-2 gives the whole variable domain DSGVTQTPKHLITATGQRVTLRCSPRSGDLSVYWYQQSLDQGLQFLIQYYNGEERAKGNILERFSAQQFPDLHSELNLSSLELGDSALYFCASSPGQGEALGYTFGSGTRLTVV.

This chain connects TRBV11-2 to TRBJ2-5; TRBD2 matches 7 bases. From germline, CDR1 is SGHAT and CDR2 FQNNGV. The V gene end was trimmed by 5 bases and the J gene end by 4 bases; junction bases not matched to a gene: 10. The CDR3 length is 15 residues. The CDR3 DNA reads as TGTGCCAGCAGCCTTCCTGGGGCTAGCGGAGAGACCCAGTACTTC. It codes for CASSLPGASGETQYF.

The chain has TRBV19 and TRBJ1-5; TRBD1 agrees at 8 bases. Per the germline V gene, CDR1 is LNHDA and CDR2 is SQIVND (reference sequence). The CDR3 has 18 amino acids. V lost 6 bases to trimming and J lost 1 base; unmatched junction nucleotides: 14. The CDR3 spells CASRSQGEVRTSNQPQHF. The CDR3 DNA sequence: TGTGCCAGTAGATCACAGGGGGAAGTTAGAACGAGCAATCAGCCCCAGCATTTT.

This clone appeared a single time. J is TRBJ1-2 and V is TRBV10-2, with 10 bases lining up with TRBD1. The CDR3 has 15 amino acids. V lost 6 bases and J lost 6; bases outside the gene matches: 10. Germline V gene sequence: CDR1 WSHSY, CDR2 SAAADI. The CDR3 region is CASRLTDRGPDGYTF. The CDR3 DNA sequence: TGCGCCAGCAGACTTACCGACAGGGGGCCGGATGGCTACACCTTC.

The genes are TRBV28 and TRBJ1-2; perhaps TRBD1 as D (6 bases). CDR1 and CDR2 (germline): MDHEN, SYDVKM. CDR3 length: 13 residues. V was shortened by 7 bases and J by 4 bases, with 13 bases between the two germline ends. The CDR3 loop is CASIPDRFYGYTF. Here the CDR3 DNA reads TGTGCCAGCATTCCGGACAGATTCTATGGCTACACCTTC.

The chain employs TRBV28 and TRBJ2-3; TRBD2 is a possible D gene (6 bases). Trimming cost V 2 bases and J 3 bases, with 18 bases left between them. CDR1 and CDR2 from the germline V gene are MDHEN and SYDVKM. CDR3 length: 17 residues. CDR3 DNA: TGTGCCAGCAGTTTAGCGGTAGGCGGGGCCGGGACAGATACGCAGTATTTT. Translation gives CASSLAVGGAGTDTQYF.

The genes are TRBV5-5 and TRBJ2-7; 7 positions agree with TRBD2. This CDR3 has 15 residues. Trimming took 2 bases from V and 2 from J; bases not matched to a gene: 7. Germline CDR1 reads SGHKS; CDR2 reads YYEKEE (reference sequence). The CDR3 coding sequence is TGTGCCAGCAGCTTTTGGCCGGGGGGTACCTACGAGCAGTACTTC. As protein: CASSFWPGGTYEQYF.

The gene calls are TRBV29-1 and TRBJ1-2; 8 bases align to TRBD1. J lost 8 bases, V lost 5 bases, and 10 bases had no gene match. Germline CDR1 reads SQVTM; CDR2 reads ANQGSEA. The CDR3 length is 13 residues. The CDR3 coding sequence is TGCAGCGTTCACTCCCCCGGACAGGGAGGCTACACCTTC. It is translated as CSVHSPGQGGYTF.

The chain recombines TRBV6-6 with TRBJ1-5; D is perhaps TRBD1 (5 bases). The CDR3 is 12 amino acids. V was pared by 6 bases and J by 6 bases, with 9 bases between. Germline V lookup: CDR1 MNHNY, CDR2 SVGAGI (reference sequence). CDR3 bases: TGTGCCAGCAGGGGCAGGGCTCAGCCCCAGCATTTT. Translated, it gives CASRGRAQPQHF.

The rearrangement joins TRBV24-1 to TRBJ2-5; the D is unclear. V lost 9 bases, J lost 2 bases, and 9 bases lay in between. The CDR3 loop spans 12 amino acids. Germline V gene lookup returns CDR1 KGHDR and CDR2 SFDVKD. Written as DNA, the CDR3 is TGTGCCACCGAAGACAAACAAGAGACCCAGTACTTC. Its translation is CATEDKQETQYF.

The CDR3 region is CASSGPGQPFSGNTIYF. The CDR3 region has the DNA TGTGCCAGCAGTGGACCGGGACAGCCGTTCTCTGGAAACACCATATATTTT. V and J are TRBV28 and TRBJ1-3, with 7 bases matching TRBD1. CDR3 size: 17 residues. Looked up from germline, CDR1 is MDHEN and CDR2 is SYDVKM. Losses at the gene ends were 5 bases for V and 0 bases for J; bases not matched to a gene: 10.

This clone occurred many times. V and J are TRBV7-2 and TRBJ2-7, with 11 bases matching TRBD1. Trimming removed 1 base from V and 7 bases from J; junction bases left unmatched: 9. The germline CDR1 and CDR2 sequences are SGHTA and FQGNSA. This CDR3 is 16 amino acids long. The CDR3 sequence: CASSLGGTGGGWEQYF. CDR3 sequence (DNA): TGTGCCAGCAGCTTAGGGGGGACAGGGGGAGGTTGGGAGCAGTACTTC.

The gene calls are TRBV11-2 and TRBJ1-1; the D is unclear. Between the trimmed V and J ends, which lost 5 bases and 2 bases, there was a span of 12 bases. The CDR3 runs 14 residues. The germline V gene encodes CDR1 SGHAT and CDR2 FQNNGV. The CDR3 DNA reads TGTGCCAGCAGCCCTGTAATACTTAACACTGAAGCTTTCTTT. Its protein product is CASSPVILNTEAFF.

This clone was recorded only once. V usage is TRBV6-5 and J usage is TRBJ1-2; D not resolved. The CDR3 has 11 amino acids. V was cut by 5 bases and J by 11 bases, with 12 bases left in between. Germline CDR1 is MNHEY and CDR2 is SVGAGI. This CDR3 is CASSTRGGYTF. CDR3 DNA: TGTGCCAGCAGTACCCGGGGAGGTTACACCTTC.

The CDR3, as DNA: TGTGCCAGCAGCGCCCGACCGACAGGTTCGGGAGGCTACACCTTC. This sequence encodes CASSARPTGSGGYTF. The chain links TRBV7-2 to TRBJ1-2, with D maybe TRBD1 (6 bases). The CDR3 length is 15 residues. V was clipped by 5 bases and J by 8 bases, with 21 bases between them. Germline loops: CDR1 SGHTA, CDR2 FQGNSA.

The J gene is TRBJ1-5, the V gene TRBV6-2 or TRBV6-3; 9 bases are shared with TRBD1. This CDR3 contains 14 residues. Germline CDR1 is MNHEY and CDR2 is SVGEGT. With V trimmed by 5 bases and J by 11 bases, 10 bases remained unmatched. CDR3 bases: TGTGCCAGCAGTAAGGGACAGGGCGAACGGACCCAGCATTTT. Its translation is CASSKGQGERTQHF.

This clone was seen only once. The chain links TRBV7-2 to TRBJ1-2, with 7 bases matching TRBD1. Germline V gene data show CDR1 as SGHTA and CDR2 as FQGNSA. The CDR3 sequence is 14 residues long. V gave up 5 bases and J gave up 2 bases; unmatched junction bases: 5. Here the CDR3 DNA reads TGTGCCAGCAGCATACTGGGACAGAACTATGGCTACACCTTC. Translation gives CASSILGQNYGYTF.

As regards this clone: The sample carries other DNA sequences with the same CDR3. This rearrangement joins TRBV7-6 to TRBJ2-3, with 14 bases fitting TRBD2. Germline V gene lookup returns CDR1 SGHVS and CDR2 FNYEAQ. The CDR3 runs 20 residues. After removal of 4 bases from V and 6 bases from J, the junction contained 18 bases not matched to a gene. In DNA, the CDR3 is TGTGCCAGCAGCTCCACCCCCGGACTAGCGGGGGGTGGTAGAAGGGATACGCAGTATTTT. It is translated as CASSSTPGLAGGGRRDTQYF.

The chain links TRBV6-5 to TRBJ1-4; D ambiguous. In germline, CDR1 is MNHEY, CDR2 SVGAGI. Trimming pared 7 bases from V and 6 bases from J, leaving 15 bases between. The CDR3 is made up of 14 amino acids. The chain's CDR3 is CASKTSGSDEKLFF. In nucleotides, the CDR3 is TGTGCCAGCAAAACTTCCGGGTCGGATGAAAAACTGTTTTTT.

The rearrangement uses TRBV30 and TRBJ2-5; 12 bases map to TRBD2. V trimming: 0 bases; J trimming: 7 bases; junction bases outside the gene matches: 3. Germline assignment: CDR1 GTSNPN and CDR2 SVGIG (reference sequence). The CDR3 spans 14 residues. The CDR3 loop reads CAWSVLAGGSTQYF. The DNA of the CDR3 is TGTGCCTGGAGTGTTCTAGCGGGGGGGTCGACCCAGTACTTC.

The CDR3: CASSLSSGEGQETQYF. The DNA for the CDR3 is TGTGCCAGCAGTTTATCCAGCGGGGAAGGTCAAGAGACCCAGTACTTC. The chain carries TRBV28 and TRBJ2-5; 7 positions match TRBD2. The ends lost 1 base at V and 2 bases at J; junction bases unmatched: 7. Germline V gene sequence: CDR1 MDHEN, CDR2 SYDVKM. The CDR3 is 16 amino acids.

The CDR3 loop is CASSPESPSRTGELFF. The CDR3 nucleotides are TGCGCCAGCAGCCCCGAGTCCCCTAGTAGGACCGGGGAGCTGTTTTTT. This chain connects TRBV5-1 to TRBJ2-2, with D unresolved. Germline-derived CDR1 and CDR2 are SGHRS and YFSETQ. V was trimmed by 4 bases and J by 5 bases, leaving 18 bases between them. The CDR3 consists of 16 residues.

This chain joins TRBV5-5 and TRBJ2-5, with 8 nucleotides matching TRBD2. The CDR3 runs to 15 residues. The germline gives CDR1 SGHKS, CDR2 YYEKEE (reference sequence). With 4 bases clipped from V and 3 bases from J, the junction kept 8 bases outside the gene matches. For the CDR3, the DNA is TGTGCCAGCAGCCTGGAAGGACTAGCAAAAGAGACCCAGTACTTC. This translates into CASSLEGLAKETQYF.

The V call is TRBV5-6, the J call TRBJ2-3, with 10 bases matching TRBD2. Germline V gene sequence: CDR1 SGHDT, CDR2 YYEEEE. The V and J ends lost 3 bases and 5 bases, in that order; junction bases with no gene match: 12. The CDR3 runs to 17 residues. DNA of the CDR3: TGTGCCAGCAGCTCTTCAATAGCGGGGGGCATCGTAGATACGCAGTATTTT. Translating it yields CASSSSIAGGIVDTQYF.

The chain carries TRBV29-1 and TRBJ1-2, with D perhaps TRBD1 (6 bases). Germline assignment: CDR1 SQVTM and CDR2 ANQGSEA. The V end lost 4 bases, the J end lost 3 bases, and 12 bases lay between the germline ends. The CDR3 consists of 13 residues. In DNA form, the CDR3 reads TGCAGCGTTGTGGTGGGACACGACTATGGCTACACCTTC. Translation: CSVVVGHDYGYTF.